The clone carrying this T cell receptor beta chain was observed once. This sample is part of a study of blood T cell repertoires in COVID-19. Study information: The study drew acute and convalescent COVID-19 samples from the United States, Italy and Spain. The analysed material was cDNA or gDNA that came from T cells, B-cell-depleted T cells, or PBMCs.

Original processing notes: Researchers report that nucleated cell counts were estimated from reference gene primer amplification. The assay was immunoSEQ multiplex PCR, and TCRdb's table has in-frame clones only and misses some. Clone size and the V and J calls come from that table; the DNA yielded D and trimming. The repertoire consists of 200,000 to 250,000 clones, with about four fifths occurring once and the leading ten covering 3% to 4.5%. This CDR3 has 16 amino acids. Trimming cost V 4 bases and J 0 bases; bases outside gene matches: 5. Per germline, CDR1 SGHRS and CDR2 YFSETQ. The chain uses TRBV5-1 and TRBJ1-3, with TRBD1 matching 9 bases. The TCR was taken from a woman at least 80 years old with acute or convalescent COVID-19. Source material: peripheral blood. CDR3 sequence (DNA): TGCGCCAGCAGCCCGACAGGGGGTTCCTCTGGAAACACCATATATTTT. Protein product: CASSPTGGSSGNTIYF.